What follows are 31 T cell receptor beta chains derived from one specimen sequenced in a study of OX40 agonist ivuxolimab in advanced cancers. Repertoires were generated with immunoSEQ multiplex PCR, while TCRdb's copy carries only in-frame clones and drops some. The data contain 45,000 to 60,000 clones, around 90% of them singletons. The sample was CD4+ or CD8+ T cells sorted from blood, taken in a trial of the OX40 agonist ivuxolimab. The receptors stem from an adult with an advanced solid tumor such as melanoma, head and neck, liver or kidney cancer.

This clone was observed a few times. The CDR3 DNA is TGTGCCAGCACCCAAACCCCGGACAGCTACGAGCAGTACTTC. As protein: CASTQTPDSYEQYF. The V call is TRBV9, the J call TRBJ2-7; a weak D match, TRBD1 (6 bases). This CDR3 contains 14 residues. V lost 6 bases to trimming and J lost 3 bases, with 16 bases between them. Germline values: CDR1 SGDLS, CDR2 YYNGEE.

The chain couples TRBV19 to TRBJ1-5; 9 positions match TRBD1. The CDR3 length is 15 residues. J lost 5 bases, V lost 8 bases, and 10 bases had no gene match. Germline V CDR1 and CDR2: LNHDA, SQIVND (reference sequence). The CDR3 bases are TGTGCCAGTGTACTGGGGGACAGGGAGGATCAGCCCCAGCATTTT. Its translation is CASVLGDREDQPQHF.

The rearrangement uses TRBV5-1 and TRBJ1-2; no clear D gene. The CDR3 has 16 residues. The V end was cut by 1 base, the J end by 6 bases, with 19 bases between. CDR1 is SGHRS and CDR2 is YFSETQ in the germline V gene. The CDR3 region is CASSLLSREISDGYTF. The CDR3 DNA is TGCGCCAGCAGCTTGTTAAGCCGGGAAATTAGCGATGGCTACACCTTC.

This chain uses TRBV27 with TRBJ2-7; 12 positions match TRBD2. Per the germline V gene, CDR1 is MNHEY and CDR2 is SMNVEV (reference sequence). The CDR3 covers 17 residues. Germline trimming cut 2 bases from V and 3 bases from J; bases unmatched to any gene: 8. CDR3 protein: CASSLVVPGLAGYEQYF. CDR3 coding DNA: TGTGCCAGCAGTTTAGTGGTACCGGGACTAGCGGGCTACGAGCAGTACTTC.

V gene TRBV27 combines with J gene TRBJ2-2; D gene ambiguous. Trimming took 3 bases from V and 4 from J, leaving 9 bases between them. The CDR3 contains 14 residues. Germline CDR1 and CDR2: MNHEY and SMNVEV (reference sequence). This CDR3 reads CASSFGHSTGELFF. CDR3 in DNA: TGTGCCAGCAGTTTCGGGCATTCCACCGGGGAGCTGTTTTTT.

The chain recombines TRBV5-1 with TRBJ2-2; 13 nucleotides match TRBD2. CDR1 and CDR2 (germline): SGHRS, YFSETQ. The CDR3 is 17 residues long. V lost 0 bases and J lost 4; bases outside the gene matches: 3. CDR3 in amino acids: CASSLEGLAGATGELFF. The CDR3 nucleotides are TGCGCCAGCAGCTTGGAAGGACTAGCGGGAGCCACCGGGGAGCTGTTTTTT. The whole variable domain, filled in from reference TRBV5-1 and TRBJ2-2, reads KAGVTQTPRYLIKTRGQQVTLSCSPISGHRSVSWYQQTPGQGLQFLFEYFSETQRNKGNFPGRFSGRQFSNSRSEMNVSTLELGDSALYLCASSLEGLAGATGELFFGEGSRLTVL.

The chain carries TRBV7-3 and TRBJ2-1; no firm D call. Trimming cost V 2 bases and J 7 bases, with 12 bases left between them. The CDR3 totals 14 residues. Looked up from germline, CDR1 is SGHTA and CDR2 is FQGTGA. The CDR3 region is CASSLVGGVNEQFF. Here the CDR3 DNA reads TGTGCCAGCAGCTTAGTTGGTGGGGTAAATGAGCAGTTCTTC.

J is TRBJ1-1 and V is TRBV6-1, with D uncertain. The ends were cut back, 3 bases at V and 1 base at J, with 12 bases in the middle. This CDR3 has 15 amino acids. Germline V gives CDR1 MNHNS, CDR2 SASEGT. CDR3 DNA: TGTGCCAGCAGTGACACCGGTTTGGGGAACACTGAAGCTTTCTTT. Protein product: CASSDTGLGNTEAFF.

The rearrangement uses TRBV19 and TRBJ1-5; possible D gene TRBD1, 6 bases. The length of the CDR3 is 15 residues. Per germline, CDR1 LNHDA and CDR2 SQIVND (reference sequence). The V gene lost 5 bases and the J gene lost 0 bases, with 11 bases spanning the gap. The CDR3 sequence: CASSATGYSNQPQHF. In nucleotides, the CDR3 is TGTGCCAGTAGTGCTACAGGGTATAGCAATCAGCCCCAGCATTTT. Complete variable domain (other parts from reference TRBV19 and TRBJ1-5): DGGITQSPKYLFRKEGQNVTLSCEQNLNHDAMYWYRQDPGQGLRLIYYSQIVNDFQKGDIAEGYSVSREKKESFPLTVTSAQKNPTAFYLCASSATGYSNQPQHFGDGTRLSIL.

The chain carries TRBV6-1 and TRBJ2-2; D is perhaps TRBD1 (5 bases). There are 13 residues in the CDR3. CDR1 is MNHNS and CDR2 is SASEGT in the germline V gene. Trimming shortened V by 5 bases and J by 7 bases, and 11 bases separated the two germline ends. The CDR3 nucleotides read TGTGCCAGCAGTAGGGGTTGGGGCGGGGAGCTGTTTTTT. Protein sequence: CASSRGWGGELFF.

Regarding this clone: A junction end diverges from the germline sequence, so it may reflect a read error. The J gene is TRBJ2-7, the V gene TRBV5-1, with D uncertain. The CDR3 covers 15 residues. CDR1 SGHRS and CDR2 YFSETQ come from the germline V gene. The CDR3 loop is CASSILTGHSYEQYF. CDR3 coding DNA: TGTGCCAGCAGCATACTAACGGGCCACTCCTACGAGCAGTACTTC.

The V and J genes are TRBV15 and TRBJ2-7; possible D gene TRBD2, 7 bases. The CDR3 covers 16 residues. The germline gives CDR1 LNHNV, CDR2 YYDKDF (reference sequence). V was clipped by 0 bases and J by 2 bases, with 14 bases between them. The CDR3 sequence is CATSRDRGAVTYEQYF. Here the CDR3 DNA reads TGTGCCACCAGCAGAGATCGGGGGGCGGTTACCTACGAGCAGTACTTC.

The chain has TRBV27 and TRBJ1-1; D not certain. CDR1 and CDR2 (germline): MNHEY, SMNVEV (reference sequence). The CDR3 spans 13 residues. Between the trimmed V and J ends, which lost 6 bases and 2 bases, there was a span of 10 bases. This CDR3 reads CASSLTANTEAFF. The CDR3 bases are TGTGCCAGCAGCCTAACAGCCAACACTGAAGCTTTCTTT.

This sequence joins TRBV7-6 and TRBJ1-1; possible D gene TRBD1, 5 bases. The CDR3 has 13 amino acids. V shed 5 bases and J shed 3 bases, with 10 bases lying between them. Germline V lookup: CDR1 SGHVS, CDR2 FNYEAQ. As DNA, the CDR3 is TGTGCCAGCAGCGACGACAGCTACACTGAAGCTTTCTTT. It yields the protein CASSDDSYTEAFF.

Here the CDR3 DNA reads TGTGCCAGCAGCTTAGGAAGGAACACTGAAGCTTTCTTT. Its translation: CASSLGRNTEAFF. The chain joins TRBV11-2 to TRBJ1-1; D is uncertain. Trimming took 1 base from V and 1 from J, leaving 4 bases between them. This CDR3 spans 13 amino acids. In germline, CDR1 is SGHAT, CDR2 FQNNGV.

The chain links TRBV7-6 to TRBJ1-2; TRBD1 matches at 7 bases. Per germline, CDR1 SGHVS and CDR2 FNYEAQ. The CDR3 loop spans 16 amino acids. With 5 bases clipped from V and 8 bases from J, the junction kept 17 bases outside the gene matches. CDR3 in amino acids: CASSPGLEGALGGYTF. The CDR3 DNA follows: TGTGCCAGCAGCCCGGGGTTGGAGGGGGCGCTGGGGGGCTACACCTTC.

The chain uses TRBV7-9 and TRBJ2-1, with 7 bases lining up with TRBD1. This CDR3 contains 12 residues. Germline V gives CDR1 SEHNR, CDR2 FQNEAQ (reference sequence). Trimming cost V 6 bases and J 9 bases; bases outside gene matches: 5. For the CDR3, the DNA is TGTGCCAGCAGTTGGGACAGTCCTGAGCAGTTCTTC. This sequence encodes CASSWDSPEQFF.

V is TRBV13 and J is TRBJ2-7; the D is unclear. The CDR3 spans 14 residues. The germline V gene has CDR1 PRHDT and CDR2 FYEKMQ (reference sequence). V was shortened by 7 bases and J by 2 bases, with 15 bases between the two germline ends. The CDR3: CASTEPWSAYEQYF. CDR3 bases: TGTGCCAGCACCGAACCCTGGTCCGCCTACGAGCAGTACTTC.

The J gene is TRBJ2-7, the V gene TRBV27, with 9 positions matching TRBD2. Germline V gene data show CDR1 as MNHEY and CDR2 as SMNVEV (reference sequence). This CDR3 has 16 amino acids. V was pared by 4 bases and J by 2 bases, with 9 bases of the junction left unmatched. CDR3 DNA sequence: TGTGCCAGCAGTTCCCCCCTAGCGGGACCCCCCTACGAGCAGTACTTC. It encodes CASSSPLAGPPYEQYF.

This sequence joins TRBV5-1 and TRBJ2-1, with 16 bases fitting TRBD2. This CDR3 has 20 amino acids. V lost 1 base and J lost 7; bases outside the gene matches: 14. Germline CDR1 reads SGHRS; CDR2 reads YFSETQ. The CDR3 is CASSLRPGLAGGRGLNEQFF. CDR3 DNA: TGCGCCAGCAGCTTGAGGCCGGGACTAGCGGGAGGGCGCGGACTTAATGAGCAGTTCTTC.

This CDR3 is CASSLAGARNEQFF. DNA for the CDR3: TGTGCCAGCAGCCTAGCGGGAGCTCGGAATGAGCAGTTCTTC. This chain uses TRBV27 with TRBJ2-1, with 10 bases matching TRBD2. J gave up 7 bases and V 6 bases, and 6 bases lay outside the gene matches. The germline V gene encodes CDR1 MNHEY and CDR2 SMNVEV (reference sequence). CDR3 size: 14 residues.

V and J are TRBV11-2 and TRBJ1-3; D remains unclear. This CDR3 contains 14 residues. CDR1 and CDR2 (germline): SGHAT, FQNNGV. The V end was cut by 1 base, the J end by 2 bases, with 6 bases between. CDR3 DNA sequence: TGTGCCAGCAGCTTAGGGGTTCCTGGAAACACCATATATTTT. Amino acids: CASSLGVPGNTIYF.

The J gene is TRBJ2-1, the V gene TRBV29-1; TRBD2 matches at 11 bases. V dropped 3 bases and J dropped 12; count of bases not matched to a gene: 16. CDR1 SQVTM and CDR2 ANQGSEA come from the germline V gene. This CDR3 is built from 16 residues. The CDR3 DNA reads TGCAGCGTTGATTCCAGACAGGGTACTAGCGGGAGAGGGCAGTTCTTC. It translates to CSVDSRQGTSGRGQFF.

The rearrangement links TRBV27 to TRBJ2-7, with 10 bases identical to TRBD2. This CDR3 spans 14 amino acids. CDR1 is MNHEY, CDR2 SMNVEV, per germline (reference sequence). V lost 7 bases and J lost 7; bases outside the gene matches: 10. The CDR3 bases are TGTGCCAGCACTGCCCTAGCGGGAGCAGGTGAGCAGTACTTC. It is translated as CASTALAGAGEQYF.

V gene TRBV27 combines with J gene TRBJ2-3, with 15 bases matching TRBD2. The germline V gene has CDR1 MNHEY and CDR2 SMNVEV (reference sequence). CDR3 length equals 18 residues. With V trimmed by 8 bases and J by 4 bases, 13 bases remained unmatched. CDR3 nucleotides: TGTGCCAGCTCCCCATCCTGGACTAGCGGGAGGGTGGCAGATACGCAGTATTTT. It yields the protein CASSPSWTSGRVADTQYF.

The chain uses TRBV19 and TRBJ2-3, with D possibly matching TRBD2 (6 bases). Germline lookup yields CDR1 LNHDA and CDR2 SQIVND (reference sequence). The CDR3 consists of 16 residues. Trimming took off 7 bases at V and 0 bases at J, with 17 bases between the two ends. The chain's CDR3 is CASTPTSGESTDTQYF. As DNA, the CDR3 is TGTGCCAGTACCCCGACTAGTGGGGAGAGCACAGATACGCAGTATTTT.

V and J are TRBV9 and TRBJ1-4; D possibly corresponds to TRBD1 (6 bases). The germline V gene encodes CDR1 SGDLS and CDR2 YYNGEE. The V and J ends lost 0 bases and 5 bases respectively, with 14 bases between them. This CDR3 is built from 16 residues. The CDR3 region is CASSVDSTGYNEKLFF. DNA of the CDR3: TGTGCCAGCAGCGTAGACTCGACAGGCTACAATGAAAAACTGTTTTTT.

This chain uses TRBV28 with TRBJ2-7; D remains ambiguous. CDR3 length equals 13 residues. The V gene's germline CDR1 is MDHEN and CDR2 SYDVKM. Trimming stripped 3 bases from V and 3 bases from J, with 9 bases between. CDR3 in amino acids: CASSFELFYEQYF. In DNA form, the CDR3 reads TGTGCCAGCAGTTTCGAACTCTTCTACGAGCAGTACTTC.

The chain uses TRBV2 and TRBJ2-6; D ambiguous. The CDR3 loop spans 19 amino acids. V shed 1 base and J shed 0 bases, with 16 bases lying between them. Germline V gene sequence: CDR1 SNHLY, CDR2 FYNNEI. The CDR3 DNA is TGTGCCAGCAGTGAAGGGGCTGGGTCCTTCAGCTCTGGGGCCAACGTCCTGACTTTC. Translation gives CASSEGAGSFSSGANVLTF.

The chain combines TRBV5-1 with TRBJ2-3; 12 bases match TRBD2. The V and J ends lost 6 bases and 6 bases, in that order; junction bases with no gene match: 17. The CDR3 contains 18 residues. Germline V gene lookup returns CDR1 SGHRS and CDR2 YFSETQ. In nucleotides, the CDR3 is TGCGCCAGCAACCCCCTGGGGCTAGCGGGAGGGCCGGAGGATACGCAGTATTTT. It encodes CASNPLGLAGGPEDTQYF. The variable domain in full, with the rest retrieved from reference TRBV5-1 and TRBJ2-3, is KAGVTQTPRYLIKTRGQQVTLSCSPISGHRSVSWYQQTPGQGLQFLFEYFSETQRNKGNFPGRFSGRQFSNSRSEMNVSTLELGDSALYLCASNPLGLAGGPEDTQYFGPGTRLTVL.

The rearrangement joins TRBV7-9 to TRBJ2-7; 9 nucleotides match TRBD1. This CDR3 region has 15 residues. J lost 7 bases, V lost 4 bases, and 11 bases had no gene match. CDR1 is SEHNR and CDR2 is FQNEAQ in the germline V gene (reference sequence). In DNA form, the CDR3 reads TGTGCCAGCAGCTCAGGCCAGGACAGGGGCAGAGAGCAGTACTTC. Translated: CASSSGQDRGREQYF.